This T cell receptor (beta chain) was captured in a study of blood T cells in healthy people across ages. Researchers collected about 9.7 milliliters of peripheral blood from every single donor. Every sample yielded at least 6.5 million isolated PBMCs. There are a few counts of this clonotype. The antigen remains unidentified. This CDR3 region has 15 residues. Deletions cut 5 bases from V and 9 bases from J, with 22 bases between. Germline V gene data show CDR1 as MNHNY and CDR2 as SVGAGI (reference sequence). With a J-beta primer mix and a sample-barcoded 5' primer, a second PCR ran 7 to 11 cycles. TCRdb re-called the 5' RACE reads with MiXCR, one entry per CDR3 protein. The sample yields over 700,000 distinct CDR3 sequences, 53% seen once. Overall study results and limits: Observed TCR beta diversity per million T cells went down as age went up. This fall followed a roughly linear course with age. Expanded clonotype changes were possibly confounded by unknown donor CMV status.

Sequenced material: blood. The clonotype comes from an elderly man in good health. This chain joins TRBV6-6 and TRBJ1-2; D not certain. The CDR3 spells CASSLPSGLPGSYTF. The CDR3 DNA reads TGTGCCAGCAGTCTGCCAAGCGGACTGCCAGGAAGCTACACCTTC.